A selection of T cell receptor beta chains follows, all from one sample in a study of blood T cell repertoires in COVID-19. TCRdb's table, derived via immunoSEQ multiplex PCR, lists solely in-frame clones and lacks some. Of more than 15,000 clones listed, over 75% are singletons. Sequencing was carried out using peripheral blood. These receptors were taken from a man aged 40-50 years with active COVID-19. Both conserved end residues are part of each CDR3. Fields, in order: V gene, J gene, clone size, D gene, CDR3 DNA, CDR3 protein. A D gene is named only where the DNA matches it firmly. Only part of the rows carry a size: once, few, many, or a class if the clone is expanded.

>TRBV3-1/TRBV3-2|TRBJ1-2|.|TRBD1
TGTGCCAGCAGCCCCCGGGACAGGGGAGCCCGGTGGATCGGCTACACCTTC
CASSPRDRGARWIGYTF
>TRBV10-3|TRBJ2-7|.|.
TGTGCCATCAGTGCTGGCGTGGGCTTCTCCTACGAGCAGTACTTC
CAISAGVGFSYEQYF
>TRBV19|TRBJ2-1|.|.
TGTGCCAGTAGTACCCCAAACACCCCTTTACTAGAGTATAATGAGCAGTTCTTC
CASSTPNTPLLEYNEQFF
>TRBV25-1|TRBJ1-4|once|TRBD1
TGTGCCAGCAGTAGTCGGACAGGCCCTTGGAGTGAAAAACTGTTTTTT
CASSSRTGPWSEKLFF
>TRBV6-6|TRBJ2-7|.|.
TGTGCCAGCGGCCTTAAACCGGCAGGGACCTACGAGCAGTACTTC
CASGLKPAGTYEQYF
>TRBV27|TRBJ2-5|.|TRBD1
TGTGCCAGCAGTTTACACGACAGGGGACAAGAGACCCAGTACTTC
CASSLHDRGQETQYF
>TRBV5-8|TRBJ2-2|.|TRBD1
TGTGCCAGCAGCTCGCCGGGACAGGATCACACCGGGGAGCTGTTTTTT
CASSSPGQDHTGELFF
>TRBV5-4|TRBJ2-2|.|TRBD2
TGTGCCAGCAGCTTGCCTAGCGGAGCAAACACCGGGGAGCTGTTTTTT
CASSLPSGANTGELFF
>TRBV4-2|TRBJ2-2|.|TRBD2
TGTGCCAGCAGCCCTGGGACTAGCGGGAGGGCCGGGGAGCTGTTTTTT
CASSPGTSGRAGELFF
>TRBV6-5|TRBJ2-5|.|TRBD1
TGTGCCAGCAGTTACCGGACAGGGGGATACCAAGGGACCCAGTACTTC
CASSYRTGGYQGTQYF
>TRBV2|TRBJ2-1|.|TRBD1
TGTGCCAGCAGCAGGACAGGGGTTAACAATGAGCAGTTCTTC
CASSRTGVNNEQFF
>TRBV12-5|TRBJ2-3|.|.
TGTGCTAGTGGTTTGGTGGCCAGGGCAGATACGCAGTATTTT
CASGLVARADTQYF
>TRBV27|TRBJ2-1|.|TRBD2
TGTGCCAGCAGTTTACCGACTAGCTCTGCCTATCGCTACAATGAGCAGTTCTTC
CASSLPTSSAYRYNEQFF
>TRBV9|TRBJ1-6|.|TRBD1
TGTGCCAGCAGCGTAGGAGGTCAGGGGGATTCACCCCTCCACTTT
CASSVGGQGDSPLHF
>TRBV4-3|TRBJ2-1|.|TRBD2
TGCGCCAGCAGCCTGGGACTAGCGGGCTATGAGCAGTTCTTC
CASSLGLAGYEQFF
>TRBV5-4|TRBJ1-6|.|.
TGTGCCAGCAGCCCGGGGCGGGAGAATTCACCCCTCCACTTT
CASSPGRENSPLHF
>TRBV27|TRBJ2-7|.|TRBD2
TGTGCCAGCAGTCTTAGCGGGAGCTCCTACGAGCAGTACTTC
CASSLSGSSYEQYF
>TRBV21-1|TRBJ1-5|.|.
TGTGCCAGCAGCAAAGCAGGCAGCAGGAGGAGTAGCAATCAGCCCCAGCATTTT
CASSKAGSRRSSNQPQHF
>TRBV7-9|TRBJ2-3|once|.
TGTGCCAGCAGCTTGGGTATTAAGCGCCGCACAGATACGCAGTATTTT
CASSLGIKRRTDTQYF
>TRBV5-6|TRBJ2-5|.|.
TGTGCCAGCAGCTTGGCGGGCGGGACCCTACAAGAGACCCAGTACTTC
CASSLAGGTLQETQYF
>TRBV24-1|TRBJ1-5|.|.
TGTGCCACCAGTGATTATCTATGCCTCCTAGGGAACGCAGGGGCCTATAGCAATCAGCCCCAGCATTTT
CATSDYLCLLGNAGAYSNQPQHF
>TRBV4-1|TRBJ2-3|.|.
TGCGCCAGCAGCCAAGAGGACAGTCCTAGCACAGATACGCAGTATTTT
CASSQEDSPSTDTQYF
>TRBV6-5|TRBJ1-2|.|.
TGTGCCAGCAGTTACTCGCGGTGGACAAACTATGGCTACACCTTC
CASSYSRWTNYGYTF
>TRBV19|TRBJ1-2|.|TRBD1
TGTGCCAGTAGGGGGACAGTTAACTATGGCTACACCTTC
CASRGTVNYGYTF
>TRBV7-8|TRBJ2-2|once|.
TGTGCCAGCAGCCACGGGAGAGCCTCCGGGGAGCTGTTTTTT
CASSHGRASGELFF
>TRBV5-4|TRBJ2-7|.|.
TGTGCCAGCAGCTTGGCGCAGGCGTCGTGGAACGAGCAGTACTTC
CASSLAQASWNEQYF
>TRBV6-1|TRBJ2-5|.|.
TGTGCCAGCAGTGAAGTCCGACTTCAAGAGACCCAGTACTTC
CASSEVRLQETQYF
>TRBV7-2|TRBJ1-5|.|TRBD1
TGTGCCAGCAGCTTAGACAGGGGGAGCAATCAGCCCCAGCATTTT
CASSLDRGSNQPQHF
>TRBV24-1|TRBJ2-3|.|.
TGTGCCACCAGTGTCTACGGAGATACGCAGTATTTT
CATSVYGDTQYF
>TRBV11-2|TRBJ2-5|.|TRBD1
TGTGCCAGCAGTTCCGGGACAGGGCCTCAGACCCAGTACTTC
CASSSGTGPQTQYF
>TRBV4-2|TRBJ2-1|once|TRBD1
TGTGCCAGCAGCTCGGTCGGGACAGATTACAATGAGCAGTTCTTC
CASSSVGTDYNEQFF
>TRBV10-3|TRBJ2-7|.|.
TGTGCCATAAGCAGGGATATCCTCCACGAGCAGTACTTC
CAISRDILHEQYF
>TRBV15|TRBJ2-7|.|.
TGTGCCACCAGCAGAGATTTTTCGGGCGAGCAGTACTTC
CATSRDFSGEQYF